The next 8 T cell receptor beta chains were all read from a single sample in a study of T cell repertoires in cytomegalovirus infection. Each CDR3 protein gets one entry after TCRdb re-called the reads with MiXCR. The sample has about a million distinct CDR3 sequences, around 30% seen once. These TCRs' antigens remain unknown. This material consisted of cultured CD8+ T cells from PBMCs, taken from culture after CMV antigen stimulation. The receptors originated from a human donor in good health (CMV status not recorded). Some clones in this sample may be carry-over from other donors' samples.

This clonotype was recorded at least ten times. This may arise from a read error, as a much more abundant clone is one base away. This chain joins TRBV7-2 and TRBJ2-1, with D possibly called TRBD1 or TRBD2 (5 bases each). This CDR3 has 12 amino acids. The V end was cut by 1 base, the J end by 9 bases, with 7 bases between. From germline, CDR1 is SGHTA and CDR2 FQGNSA. CDR3 coding DNA: TGTGCCAGCAGCTTAGGGGGGACTGAGCAGTTCTTC. Translating gives CASSLGGTEQFF.

The chain employs TRBV7-2 and TRBJ2-7; unclear D gene. Germline CDR1 is SGHTA and CDR2 is FQGNSA. The CDR3 spans 12 residues. V lost 6 bases and J lost 5, with 11 bases in between. This chain's CDR3 is CASRLIWDEQYF. In nucleotides, the CDR3 is TGTGCCAGCAGATTAATCTGGGACGAGCAGTACTTC.

A remark on this clonotype: A much larger clone is a single base away; this may be a read error. The chain employs TRBV7-2 and TRBJ2-7; no clear D gene. The CDR3 loop spans 14 amino acids. Trimming removed 7 bases from V and 0 bases from J, with 13 bases in between. Germline values: CDR1 SGHTA, CDR2 FQGNSA. CDR3 region: CASNTSASSYEQYV. The CDR3, as DNA: TGTGCCAGCAACACCAGCGCCAGCTCCTACGAGCAGTACGTC.

This clonotype was picked up a small number of times. V gene TRBV7-9 combines with J gene TRBJ1-5; D is unresolved. Between the trimmed V and J ends, which lost 5 bases and 11 bases, there was a span of 22 bases. Per germline, CDR1 SEHNR and CDR2 FQNEAQ (reference sequence). There are 15 residues in the CDR3. CDR3 sequence reads: CASSTVTDPLGSQHF. CDR3 DNA: TGTGCCAGCAGCACCGTTACCGACCCCCTAGGGTCCCAGCATTTT.

The rearrangement joins TRBV6-2 or TRBV6-3 to TRBJ2-1; no clear D. V shed 0 bases and J shed 7 bases, with 10 bases lying between them. The CDR3 is 14 amino acids. CDR1 is MNHEY and CDR2 is SVGEGT in the germline V gene. The CDR3 sequence is CASSYSIRENEQFF. The DNA for the CDR3 is TGTGCCAGCAGTTACTCGATAAGGGAAAATGAGCAGTTCTTC.

This clonotype has a handful of counts. V usage is TRBV10-2 and J usage is TRBJ2-1; 7 bases fit TRBD2. Per the germline V gene, CDR1 is WSHSY and CDR2 is SAAADI. V shed 10 bases, J shed 8 bases, and the junction held 14 bases outside the gene matches. The CDR3 is 14 residues long. The CDR3 coding sequence is TGCGCCACCCAGGGACTACGAACTGGGGATGAGCAGTTCTTC. This gives the protein CATQGLRTGDEQFF.

This clonotype has more than one count but fewer than ten. The V gene is TRBV7-6, the J gene TRBJ1-2, with unresolved D. Germline-derived CDR1 and CDR2 are SGHVS and FNYEAQ. V lost 7 bases to trimming and J lost 7 bases, with 19 bases between them. The CDR3 has 14 residues. This chain's CDR3 is CASTQSGKLGGYTF. CDR3 bases: TGTGCCAGCACCCAATCCGGGAAACTGGGTGGCTACACCTTC.

This clonotype has at least ten counts. One junction end does not reproduce the germline sequence, and a read error may be involved. The chain uses TRBV7-8 and TRBJ1-2; no firm D call. The CDR3 has 17 amino acids. Per the germline V gene, CDR1 is SGHVS and CDR2 is FQNEAQ. CDR3 in amino acids: CASSLARLGTPNHGYTF. The CDR3 bases are TGTGCCAGCAGCTTAGCTCGACTCGGAACTCCTAACCATGGCTACACCTTC.